This T cell receptor (beta chain) is from a study of shared clonotypes between healthy human individuals. Profiling relied on immunoSEQ multiplex PCR, and the TCRdb table lists in-frame clones only, not all of them. The data show some 2.4 million clones, roughly 93% seen once. Germline V CDR1 and CDR2: SGHDN, FVKESK. There are 19 residues in the CDR3. The TCR originated in a man between 18 and 29 years old in good health. Some clones in this sample may be carry-over from other donors' samples. The chain has TRBV14 and TRBJ2-5, with 11 bases that match TRBD2. The last part of the DNA fits TRBJ2-7 better; the J call may be wrong. What was sequenced was naive CD4+ T cells from PBMCs. Noted subset: CD45RA+ positively selected. The CDR3 loop reads CASSPRAVAGGFYSYEQYF. The CDR3 region has the DNA TGTGCCAGCAGCCCAAGGGCGGTAGCGGGAGGGTTTTACTCCTACGAGCAGTACTTC.